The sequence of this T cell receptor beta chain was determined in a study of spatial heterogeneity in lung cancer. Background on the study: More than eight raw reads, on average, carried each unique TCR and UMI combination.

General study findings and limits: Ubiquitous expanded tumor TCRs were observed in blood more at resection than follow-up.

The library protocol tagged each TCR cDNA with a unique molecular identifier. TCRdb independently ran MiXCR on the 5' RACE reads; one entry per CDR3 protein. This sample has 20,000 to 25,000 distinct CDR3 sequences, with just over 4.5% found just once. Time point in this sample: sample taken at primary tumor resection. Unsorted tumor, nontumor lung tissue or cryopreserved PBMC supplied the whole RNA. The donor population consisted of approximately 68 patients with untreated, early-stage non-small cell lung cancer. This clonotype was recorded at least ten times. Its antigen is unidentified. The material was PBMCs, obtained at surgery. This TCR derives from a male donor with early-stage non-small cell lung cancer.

The CDR3 coding sequence is TGTGCCAGCAAATCGGTACGGGCCGCGGAGACCCAGTACTTC. Translated, it gives CASKSVRAAETQYF. The V gene is TRBV6-6, the J gene TRBJ2-5; D is undetermined. Germline assignment: CDR1 MNHNY and CDR2 SVGAGI (reference sequence). The CDR3 extends over 14 amino acids. Trimming took off 7 bases at V and 5 bases at J, with 17 bases between the two ends.